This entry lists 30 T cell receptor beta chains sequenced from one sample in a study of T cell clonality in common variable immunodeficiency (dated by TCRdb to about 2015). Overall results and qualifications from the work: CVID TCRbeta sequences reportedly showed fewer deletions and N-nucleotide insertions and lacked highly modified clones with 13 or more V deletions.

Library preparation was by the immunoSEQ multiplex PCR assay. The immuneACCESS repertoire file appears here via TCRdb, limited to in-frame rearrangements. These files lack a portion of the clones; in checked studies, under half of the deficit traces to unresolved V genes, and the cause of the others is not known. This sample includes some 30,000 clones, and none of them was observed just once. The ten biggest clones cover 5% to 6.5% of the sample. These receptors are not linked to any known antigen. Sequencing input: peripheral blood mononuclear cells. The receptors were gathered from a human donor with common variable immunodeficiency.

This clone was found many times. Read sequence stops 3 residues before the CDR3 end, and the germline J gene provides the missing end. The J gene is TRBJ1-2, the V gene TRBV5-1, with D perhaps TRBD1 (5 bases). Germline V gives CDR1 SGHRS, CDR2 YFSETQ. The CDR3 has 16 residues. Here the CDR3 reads CASSLAPIGGERGYTF. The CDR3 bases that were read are TGCGCCAGCAGCTTGGCCCCGATCGGGGGAGAAAGAGGC.

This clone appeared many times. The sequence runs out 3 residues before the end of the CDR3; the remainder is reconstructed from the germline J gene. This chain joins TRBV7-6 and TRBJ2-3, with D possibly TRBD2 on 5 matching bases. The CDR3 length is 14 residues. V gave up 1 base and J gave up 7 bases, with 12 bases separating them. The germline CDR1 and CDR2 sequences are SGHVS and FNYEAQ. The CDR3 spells CASSLGASIHTQYF. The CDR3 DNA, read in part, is TGTGCCAGCAGCTTAGGGGCTAGCATTCATACG.

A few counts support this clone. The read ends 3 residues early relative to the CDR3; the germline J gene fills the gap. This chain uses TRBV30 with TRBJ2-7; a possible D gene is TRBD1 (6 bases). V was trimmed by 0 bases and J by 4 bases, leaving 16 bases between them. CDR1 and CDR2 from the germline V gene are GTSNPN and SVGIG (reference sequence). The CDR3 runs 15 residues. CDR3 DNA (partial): TGTGCCTGGAGTGTAGTTGTGGGCAGGGGTTACGAG. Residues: CAWSVVVGRGYE. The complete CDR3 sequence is CAWSVVVGRGYEQYF.

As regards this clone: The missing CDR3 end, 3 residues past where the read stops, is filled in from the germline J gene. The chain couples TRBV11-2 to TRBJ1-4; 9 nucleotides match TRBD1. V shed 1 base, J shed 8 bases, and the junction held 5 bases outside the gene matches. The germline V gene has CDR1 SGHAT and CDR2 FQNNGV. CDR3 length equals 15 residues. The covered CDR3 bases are TGTGCCAGCAGCTTAGGGGACAGGGACGCCGAAAAA. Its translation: CASSLGDRDAEK. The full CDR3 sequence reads CASSLGDRDAEKLFF.

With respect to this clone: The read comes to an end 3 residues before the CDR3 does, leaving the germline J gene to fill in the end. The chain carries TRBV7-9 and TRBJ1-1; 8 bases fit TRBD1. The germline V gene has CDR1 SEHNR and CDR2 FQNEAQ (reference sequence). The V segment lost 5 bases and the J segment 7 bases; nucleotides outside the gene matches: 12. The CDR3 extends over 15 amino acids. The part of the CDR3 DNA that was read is TGTGCCAGCAGCAAAGACAGGGGTGGGATTGGTGAA. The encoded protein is CASSKDRGGIGE. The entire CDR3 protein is CASSKDRGGIGEAFF.

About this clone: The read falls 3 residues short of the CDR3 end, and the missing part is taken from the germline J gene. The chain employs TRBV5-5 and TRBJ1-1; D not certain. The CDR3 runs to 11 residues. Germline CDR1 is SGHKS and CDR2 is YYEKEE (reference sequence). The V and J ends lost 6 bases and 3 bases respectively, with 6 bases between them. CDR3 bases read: TGTGCCAGCACGGGGTACACTGAA. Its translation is CASTGYTE. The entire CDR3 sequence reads CASTGYTEAFF.

CDR3 DNA, as far as it was read: TGTGCCAGCAGTGTCCAGCGCACTAGCACAGATACG. Translation: CASSVQRTSTDT. The CDR3 in its entirety is CASSVQRTSTDTQYF. This chain links TRBV2 with TRBJ2-3; no reliable D call. The CDR3 end falls 3 residues outside the read, so it is completed with the germline J gene. The ends were cut back, 4 bases at V and 0 bases at J, with 11 bases in the middle. In germline, CDR1 is SNHLY, CDR2 FYNNEI. This CDR3 contains 15 residues.

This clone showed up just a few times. CDR3 DNA, as far as it was read: TGTGCCAGCAGTTACTACGAG. This translates into CASSYYE. The full CDR3 reads CASSYYEQYF. The rearrangement uses TRBV2 and TRBJ2-7; D not certain. The read gets to within 3 residues of the CDR3 end, and the germline J gene fills in the rest. CDR1 SNHLY and CDR2 FYNNEI come from the germline V gene. CDR3 length equals 10 residues. Trimming cost V 5 bases and J 3 bases, with 2 bases left between them.

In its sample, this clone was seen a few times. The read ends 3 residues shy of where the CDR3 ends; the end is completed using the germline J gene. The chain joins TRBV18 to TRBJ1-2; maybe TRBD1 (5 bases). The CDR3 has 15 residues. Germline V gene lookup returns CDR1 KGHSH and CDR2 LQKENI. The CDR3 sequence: CASSPPPGGGWGYTF. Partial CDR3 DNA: TGTGCCAGCTCACCCCCGCCGGGGGGTGGGTGGGGC.

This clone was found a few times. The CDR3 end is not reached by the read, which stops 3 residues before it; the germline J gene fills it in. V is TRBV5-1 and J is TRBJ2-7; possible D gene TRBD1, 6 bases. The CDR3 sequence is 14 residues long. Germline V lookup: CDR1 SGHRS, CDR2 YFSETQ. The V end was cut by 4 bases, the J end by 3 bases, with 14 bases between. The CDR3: CASSPIDRFYEQYF. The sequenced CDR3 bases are TGCGCCAGCAGCCCAATCGACAGGTTCTACGAG.

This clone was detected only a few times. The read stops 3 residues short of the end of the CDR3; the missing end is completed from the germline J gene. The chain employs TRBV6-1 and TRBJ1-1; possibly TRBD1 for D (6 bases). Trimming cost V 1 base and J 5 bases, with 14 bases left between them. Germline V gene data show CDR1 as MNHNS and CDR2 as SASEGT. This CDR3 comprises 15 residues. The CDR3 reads CASSEVTGLYTEAFF. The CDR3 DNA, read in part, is TGTGCCAGCAGTGAAGTTACAGGGCTGTATACTGAA.

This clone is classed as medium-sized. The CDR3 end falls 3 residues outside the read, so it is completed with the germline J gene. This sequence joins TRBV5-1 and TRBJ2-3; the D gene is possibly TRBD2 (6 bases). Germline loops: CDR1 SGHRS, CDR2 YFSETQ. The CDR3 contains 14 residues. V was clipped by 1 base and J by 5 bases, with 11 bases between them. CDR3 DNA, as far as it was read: TGCGCCAGCAGCTTGTCGGCTAGCGAAGATACG. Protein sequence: CASSLSASEDT. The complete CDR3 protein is CASSLSASEDTQYF.

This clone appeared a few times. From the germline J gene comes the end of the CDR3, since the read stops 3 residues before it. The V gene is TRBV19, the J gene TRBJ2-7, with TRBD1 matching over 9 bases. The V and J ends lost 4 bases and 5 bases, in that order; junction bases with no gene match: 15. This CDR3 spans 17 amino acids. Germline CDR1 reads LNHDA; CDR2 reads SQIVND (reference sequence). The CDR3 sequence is CASSKRARDRAFNEQYF. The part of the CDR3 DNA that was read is TGTGCCAGTAGTAAGAGGGCCCGGGACAGGGCGTTCAACGAG.

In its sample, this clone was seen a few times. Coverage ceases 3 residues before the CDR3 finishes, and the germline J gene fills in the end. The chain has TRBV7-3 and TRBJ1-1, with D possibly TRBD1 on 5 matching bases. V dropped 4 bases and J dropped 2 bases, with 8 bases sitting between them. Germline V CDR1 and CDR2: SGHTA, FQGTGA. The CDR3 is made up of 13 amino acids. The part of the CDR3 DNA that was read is TGTGCCAGCAGCTCCCAGGGCAACACTGAA. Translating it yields CASSSQGNTE. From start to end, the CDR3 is CASSSQGNTEAFF.

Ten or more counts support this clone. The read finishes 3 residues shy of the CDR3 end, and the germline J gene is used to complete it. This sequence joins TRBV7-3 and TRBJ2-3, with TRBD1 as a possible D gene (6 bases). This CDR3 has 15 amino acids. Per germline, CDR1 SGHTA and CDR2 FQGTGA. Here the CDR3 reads CASSSSGVASGTQYF. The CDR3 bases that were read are TGTGCCAGCAGCTCGTCAGGGGTGGCTTCAGGGACG.

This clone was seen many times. The part of the CDR3 DNA that was read is TGTGCCAGTCGGTCTAGCGGGGTAGAGACC. Residues: CASRSSGVET. The entire CDR3 sequence reads CASRSSGVETQYF. The V gene is TRBV19, the J gene TRBJ2-5; 9 nucleotides line up with TRBD2. The CDR3 end lies 3 residues beyond the end of the read and is filled in from the germline J gene. Trimming at V came to 8 bases and at J to 4 bases, leaving 5 bases not matched to a gene. Germline CDR1 and CDR2: LNHDA and SQIVND (reference sequence). The CDR3 length is 13 residues.

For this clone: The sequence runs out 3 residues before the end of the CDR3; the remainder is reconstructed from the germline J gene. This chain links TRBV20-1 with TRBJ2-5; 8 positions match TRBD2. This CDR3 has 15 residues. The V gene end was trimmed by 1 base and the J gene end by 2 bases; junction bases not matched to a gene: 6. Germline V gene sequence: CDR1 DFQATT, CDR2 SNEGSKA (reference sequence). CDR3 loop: CSARGAGVHQETQYF. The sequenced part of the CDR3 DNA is TGCAGTGCTAGAGGAGCGGGGGTCCATCAAGAGACC.

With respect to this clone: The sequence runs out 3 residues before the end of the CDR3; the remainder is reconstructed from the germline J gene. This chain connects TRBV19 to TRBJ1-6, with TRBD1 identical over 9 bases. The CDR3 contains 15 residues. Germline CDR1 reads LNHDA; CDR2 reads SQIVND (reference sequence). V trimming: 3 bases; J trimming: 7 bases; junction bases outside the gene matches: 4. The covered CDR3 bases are TGTGCCAGTAGTATCACGGACAGGGGAAATTCACCC. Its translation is CASSITDRGNSP. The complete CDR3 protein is CASSITDRGNSPLHF.

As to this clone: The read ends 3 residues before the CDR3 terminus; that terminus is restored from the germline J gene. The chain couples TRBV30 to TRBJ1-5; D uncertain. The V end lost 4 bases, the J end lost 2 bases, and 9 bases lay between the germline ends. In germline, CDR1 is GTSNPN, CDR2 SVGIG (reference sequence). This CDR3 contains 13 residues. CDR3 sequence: CAWMAEGNQPQHF. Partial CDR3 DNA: TGTGCCTGGATGGCTGAGGGCAATCAGCCC.

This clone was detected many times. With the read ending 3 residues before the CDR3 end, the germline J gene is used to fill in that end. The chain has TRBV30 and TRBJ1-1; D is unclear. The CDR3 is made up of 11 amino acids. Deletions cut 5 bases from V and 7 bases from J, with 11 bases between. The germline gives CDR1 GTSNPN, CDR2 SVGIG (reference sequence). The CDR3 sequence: CAWGDTDEAFF. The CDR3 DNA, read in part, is TGTGCCTGGGGCGACACAGATGAA.

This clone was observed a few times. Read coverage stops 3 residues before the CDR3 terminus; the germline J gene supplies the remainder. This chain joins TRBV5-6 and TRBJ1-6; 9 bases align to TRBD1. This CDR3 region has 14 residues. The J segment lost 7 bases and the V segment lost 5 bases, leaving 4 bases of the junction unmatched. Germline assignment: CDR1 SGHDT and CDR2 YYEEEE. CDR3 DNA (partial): TGTGCCAGCAGATTGACAGGGGGGAATTCACCC. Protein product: CASRLTGGNSP. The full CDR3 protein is CASRLTGGNSPLHF.

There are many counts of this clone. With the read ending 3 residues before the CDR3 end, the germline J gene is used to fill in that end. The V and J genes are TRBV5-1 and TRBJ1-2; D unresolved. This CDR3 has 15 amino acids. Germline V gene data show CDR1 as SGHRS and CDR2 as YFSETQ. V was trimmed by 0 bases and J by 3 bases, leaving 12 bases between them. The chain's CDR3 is CASSLAAGKDYGYTF. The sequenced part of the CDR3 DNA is TGCGCCAGCAGCTTGGCTGCGGGAAAAGACTATGGC.

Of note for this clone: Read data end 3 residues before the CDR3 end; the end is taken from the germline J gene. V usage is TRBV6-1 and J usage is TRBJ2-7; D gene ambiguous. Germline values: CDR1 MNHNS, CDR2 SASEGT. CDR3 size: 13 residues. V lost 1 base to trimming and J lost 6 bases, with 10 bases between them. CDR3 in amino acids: CASSEVSNVEQYF. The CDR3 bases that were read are TGTGCCAGCAGTGAAGTTTCTAACGTCGAG.

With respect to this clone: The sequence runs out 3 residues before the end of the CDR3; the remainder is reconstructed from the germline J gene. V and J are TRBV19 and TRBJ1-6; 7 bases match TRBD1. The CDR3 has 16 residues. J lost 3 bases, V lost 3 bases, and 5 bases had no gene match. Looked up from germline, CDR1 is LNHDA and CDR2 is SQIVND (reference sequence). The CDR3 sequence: CASSMARGFYNSPLHF. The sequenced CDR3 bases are TGTGCCAGTAGTATGGCCAGGGGGTTCTATAATTCACCC. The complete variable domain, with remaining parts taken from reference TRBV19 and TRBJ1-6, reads DGGITQSPKYLFRKEGQNVTLSCEQNLNHDAMYWYRQDPGQGLRLIYYSQIVNDFQKGDIAEGYSVSREKKESFPLTVTSAQKNPTAFYLCASSMARGFYNSPLHFGNGTRLTVT.

The chain's CDR3 is CASSLLGRTNTDTQYF. CDR3 DNA, as far as it was read: TGTGCCAGCAGTTTACTGGGGCGGACGAACACAGATACG. The chain employs TRBV6-2 or TRBV6-3 and TRBJ2-3, with D possibly TRBD1 on 5 matching bases. With the read ending 3 residues before the CDR3 end, the germline J gene is used to fill in that end. In germline, CDR1 is MNHEY, CDR2 SVGEGT. V shed 4 bases and J shed 2 bases, with 16 bases lying between them. The CDR3 length is 16 residues.

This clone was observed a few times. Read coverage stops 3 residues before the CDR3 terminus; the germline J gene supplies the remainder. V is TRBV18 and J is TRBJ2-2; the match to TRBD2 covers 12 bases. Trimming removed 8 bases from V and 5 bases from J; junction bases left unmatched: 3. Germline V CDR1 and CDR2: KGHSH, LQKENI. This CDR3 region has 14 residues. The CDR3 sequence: CASPGLAGTGELFF. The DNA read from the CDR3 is TGTGCCAGCCCGGGACTAGCGGGTACCGGGGAG.

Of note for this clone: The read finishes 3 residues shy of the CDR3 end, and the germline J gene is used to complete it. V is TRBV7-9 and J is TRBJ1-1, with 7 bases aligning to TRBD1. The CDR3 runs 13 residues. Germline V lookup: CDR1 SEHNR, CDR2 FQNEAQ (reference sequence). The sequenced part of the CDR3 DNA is TGTGCCACCGGAGGGACAGAAAGTACCGAA. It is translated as CATGGTESTE. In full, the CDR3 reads CATGGTESTEAFF.

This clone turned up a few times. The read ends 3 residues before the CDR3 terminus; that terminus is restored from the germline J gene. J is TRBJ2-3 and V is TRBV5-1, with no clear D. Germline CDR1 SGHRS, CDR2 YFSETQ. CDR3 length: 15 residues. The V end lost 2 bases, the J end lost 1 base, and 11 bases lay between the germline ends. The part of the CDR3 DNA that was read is TGCGCCAGCAGCTTCGTTGGCCCACGCACAGATACG. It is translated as CASSFVGPRTDT. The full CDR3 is CASSFVGPRTDTQYF.

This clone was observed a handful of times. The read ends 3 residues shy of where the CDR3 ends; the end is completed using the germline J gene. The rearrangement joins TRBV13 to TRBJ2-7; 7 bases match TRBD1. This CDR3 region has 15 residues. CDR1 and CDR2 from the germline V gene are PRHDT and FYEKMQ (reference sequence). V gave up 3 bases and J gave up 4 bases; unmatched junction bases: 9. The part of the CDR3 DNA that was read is TGTGCCAGCAGCTTCTCACAGGGGATGAGTTACGAG. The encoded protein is CASSFSQGMSYE. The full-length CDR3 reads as CASSFSQGMSYEQYF.

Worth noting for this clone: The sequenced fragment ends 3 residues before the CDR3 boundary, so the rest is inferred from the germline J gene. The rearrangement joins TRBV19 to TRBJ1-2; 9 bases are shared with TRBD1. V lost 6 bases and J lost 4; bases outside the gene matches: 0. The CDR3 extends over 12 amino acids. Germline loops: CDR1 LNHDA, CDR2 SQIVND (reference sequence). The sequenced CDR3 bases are TGTGCCAGTAGGACAGGGGGCTATGGC. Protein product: CASRTGGYG. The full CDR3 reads CASRTGGYGYTF.